The 22 T cell receptor beta chains in this list originate from one sample, sequenced in a study of cytomegalovirus exposure and HLA in healthy donors. PCR involved 60 Vbeta and 13 Jbeta primers. The method was immunoSEQ multiplex PCR; TCRdb's version includes in-frame clones alone and lacks a portion of them. The data show 150,000 to 200,000 clones, 70% to 85% seen once. Sequenced input: PBMCs. The receptors stem from a woman younger than 45 in good health and CMV-seronegative.

This clone was detected only a few times. This sequence joins TRBV9 and TRBJ1-1; D might be TRBD1 (5 bases). V lost 5 bases and J 1 base, leaving 9 bases between the germline ends. CDR1 is SGDLS and CDR2 is YYNGEE in the germline V gene. The CDR3 consists of 13 residues. The CDR3 region is CASRSTGNTEAFF. CDR3 DNA sequence: TGTGCCAGCAGATCTACAGGGAACACTGAAGCTTTCTTT.

The chain recombines TRBV4-2 with TRBJ1-5; D ambiguous. The length of the CDR3 is 15 residues. Germline lookup yields CDR1 LGHNA and CDR2 YNFKEQ. V dropped 1 base and J dropped 6 bases, with 13 bases sitting between them. CDR3 DNA sequence: TGTGCCAGCAGCCAAGCCGCAGGACTCTTTCAGCCCCAGCATTTT. It specifies CASSQAAGLFQPQHF.

The V call is TRBV11-2, the J call TRBJ1-2, with D hard to call. Germline V lookup: CDR1 SGHAT, CDR2 FQNNGV. CDR3 length equals 15 residues. V was clipped by 0 bases and J by 0 bases, with 8 bases between them. The CDR3 DNA reads as TGTGCCAGCAGCTTAGATCCTAGAACTAACTATGGCTACACCTTC. This translates into CASSLDPRTNYGYTF.

There are a few counts of this clone. The V call is TRBV6-1, the J call TRBJ2-4; 8 bases match TRBD1. CDR3 size: 13 residues. The germline gives CDR1 MNHNS, CDR2 SASEGT. With V trimmed by 8 bases and J by 9 bases, 9 bases remained unmatched. The CDR3 here is CASHRQGTLIQYF. DNA for the CDR3: TGTGCCAGCCATAGACAGGGGACCCTCATTCAGTACTTC.

The chain is built from TRBV30 and TRBJ1-2; 9 bases match TRBD1. This CDR3 region has 13 residues. Germline loops: CDR1 GTSNPN, CDR2 SVGIG (reference sequence). The J segment lost 10 bases and the V segment lost 1 base, leaving 7 bases of the junction unmatched. CDR3 region: CAWSGTGEGDYTF. The CDR3 nucleotides are TGTGCCTGGAGTGGGACAGGGGAGGGGGACTACACCTTC.

This clone was seen once. The same CDR3 can be traced to other DNA sequences in this sample. The CDR3 nucleotides read TGTGCCAGCAGCACAGGCGCCTATGGCTACACCTTC. This gives the protein CASSTGAYGYTF. The chain combines TRBV28 with TRBJ1-2; D possibly corresponds to TRBD1 (5 bases). V lost 6 bases to trimming and J lost 4 bases, with 9 bases between them. The CDR3 spans 12 residues. In germline, CDR1 is MDHEN, CDR2 SYDVKM.

This clone appeared once. The V call is TRBV11-2, the J call TRBJ1-6; TRBD1 agrees at 8 bases. V trimming: 3 bases; J trimming: 0 bases; junction bases outside the gene matches: 4. The germline gives CDR1 SGHAT, CDR2 FQNNGV. The CDR3 loop spans 17 amino acids. The CDR3 nucleotides are TGTGCCAGCAGCTTGGACAGGGTTAACTCCTATAATTCACCCCTCCACTTT. It codes for CASSLDRVNSYNSPLHF.

The chain links TRBV11-2 to TRBJ2-7; 7 nucleotides align to TRBD2. CDR1 and CDR2 from the germline V gene are SGHAT and FQNNGV. The CDR3 has 14 amino acids. Losses at the gene ends were 6 bases for V and 4 bases for J; bases not matched to a gene: 9. The CDR3 bases are TGTGCCAGCAGTTCGATAGCGGGTCTATACGAGCAGTACTTC. Its translation is CASSSIAGLYEQYF.

The chain has TRBV6-1 and TRBJ1-6; 7 bases agree with TRBD1. The CDR3 spans 13 residues. Germline lookup yields CDR1 MNHNS and CDR2 SASEGT. The J segment lost 6 bases and the V segment lost 4 bases, leaving 0 bases of the junction unmatched. This CDR3 reads CASSGTGNSPLHF. Here the CDR3 DNA reads TGTGCCAGCAGTGGGACAGGTAATTCACCCCTCCACTTT.

The rearrangement links TRBV2 to TRBJ1-6; possibly TRBD1 for D (5 bases). The CDR3 spans 16 residues. Germline lookup yields CDR1 SNHLY and CDR2 FYNNEI. Trimming cost V 3 bases and J 7 bases, with 16 bases left between them. In DNA form, the CDR3 reads TGTGCCAGCAGTGACTTACAGGTATCCCCCAATTCACCCCTCCACTTT. It encodes CASSDLQVSPNSPLHF.

V is TRBV28 and J is TRBJ1-1; 7 nucleotides agree with TRBD1. CDR3 length: 17 residues. Germline CDR1 MDHEN, CDR2 SYDVKM. The V gene end was trimmed by 5 bases and the J gene end by 1 base; junction bases not matched to a gene: 13. In DNA, the CDR3 is TGTGCCAGCAGTCGCAAACAACAGGGGCTATGGAACACTGAAGCTTTCTTT. Translating gives CASSRKQQGLWNTEAFF.

This clone was picked up a small number of times. The chain is built from TRBV5-1 and TRBJ1-6, with D uncertain. Germline assignment: CDR1 SGHRS and CDR2 YFSETQ. V lost 1 base, J lost 0 bases, and 11 bases lay in between. The CDR3 covers 17 residues. The CDR3: CASSLSTTSSYNSPLHF. The CDR3 nucleotides read TGCGCCAGCAGCTTGTCGACAACGAGCTCCTATAATTCACCCCTCCACTTT.

This clone was observed a handful of times. The chain recombines TRBV2 with TRBJ2-7; TRBD1 aligns across 7 bases. The length of the CDR3 is 15 residues. From germline, CDR1 is SNHLY and CDR2 FYNNEI. V shed 6 bases and J 4 bases; nucleotides not matched to a gene: 12. The CDR3 is CASSKSGGQRYEQYF. CDR3 coding DNA: TGTGCCAGCAGCAAAAGTGGGGGACAGAGATACGAGCAGTACTTC.

The chain carries TRBV6-1 and TRBJ1-2; 7 bases map to TRBD1. There are 15 residues in the CDR3. Trimming at V came to 4 bases and at J to 4 bases, leaving 9 bases not matched to a gene. CDR1 and CDR2 (germline): MNHNS, SASEGT. Here the CDR3 DNA reads TGTGCCAGCAGTGGCTCCGGGACAGTTCCCTATGGCTACACCTTC. Residues: CASSGSGTVPYGYTF.

The chain recombines TRBV10-3 with TRBJ1-5, with D unclear. CDR1 and CDR2 (germline): ENHRY, SYGVKD. V shed 3 bases and J shed 7 bases, with 7 bases lying between them. The CDR3 is made up of 12 amino acids. The DNA of the CDR3 is TGTGCCATCAGTGATACGGGGCAGCCCCAGCATTTT. Translating it yields CAISDTGQPQHF.

The CDR3 loop reads CASSEARNTGELFF. The DNA for the CDR3 is TGTGCCAGCAGTGAAGCGAGGAACACCGGGGAGCTGTTTTTT. The chain recombines TRBV6-1 with TRBJ2-2; no definite D call. CDR3 length equals 14 residues. V dropped 0 bases and J dropped 1 base, with 3 bases sitting between them. Germline-derived CDR1 and CDR2 are MNHNS and SASEGT.

J is TRBJ2-7 and V is TRBV6-5; a possible D gene is TRBD1 (5 bases). The CDR3 loop spans 15 amino acids. The germline CDR1 and CDR2 sequences are MNHEY and SVGAGI. The V end was cut by 0 bases, the J end by 2 bases, with 11 bases between. The DNA of the CDR3 is TGTGCCAGCAGTTACTCGGCTGGACATCCCTACGAGCAGTACTTC. This codes for CASSYSAGHPYEQYF.

The rearrangement uses TRBV5-6 and TRBJ2-3; 9 bases agree with TRBD2. The J segment lost 2 bases and the V segment lost 2 bases, leaving 12 bases of the junction unmatched. The CDR3 contains 18 residues. Germline values: CDR1 SGHDT, CDR2 YYEEEE. CDR3 region: CASSLAGGLWDPTDTQYF. The DNA for the CDR3 is TGTGCCAGCAGCTTAGCGGGGGGACTTTGGGATCCCACAGATACGCAGTATTTT.

This clone was seen a handful of times. The V and J genes are TRBV7-8 and TRBJ2-5; D might be TRBD2 (5 bases). Germline CDR1 reads SGHVS; CDR2 reads FQNEAQ. V lost 2 bases to trimming and J lost 4 bases, with 11 bases between them. The CDR3 totals 14 residues. CDR3 nucleotide sequence: TGTGCCAGCAGCTTAATCCCGGGGAGAGAGACCCAGTACTTC. It yields the protein CASSLIPGRETQYF.

The chain combines TRBV6-5 with TRBJ1-1, with D possibly TRBD1 on 6 matching bases. The CDR3 sequence is 14 residues long. In germline, CDR1 is MNHEY, CDR2 SVGAGI. Trimming shortened V by 5 bases and J by 3 bases, and 13 bases separated the two germline ends. The CDR3: CASSPGVWDTEAFF. CDR3 DNA sequence: TGTGCCAGCAGTCCAGGGGTTTGGGACACTGAAGCTTTCTTT.

The rearrangement uses TRBV6-5 and TRBJ2-7; 14 nucleotides line up with TRBD2. The V gene's germline CDR1 is MNHEY and CDR2 SVGAGI. V gave up 6 bases and J gave up 5 bases; unmatched junction bases: 6. The CDR3 consists of 15 residues. The CDR3 DNA reads TGTGCCAGCAGCCCCGGACTAGCGGGAGGTAACGAGCAGTACTTC. Translating it yields CASSPGLAGGNEQYF.

The chain uses TRBV10-3 and TRBJ1-2; perhaps TRBD1 as D (5 bases). Per the germline V gene, CDR1 is ENHRY and CDR2 is SYGVKD. The CDR3 consists of 11 residues. The V end lost 4 bases, the J end lost 11 bases, and 11 bases lay between the germline ends. The CDR3 DNA is TGTGCCATCAGTGGGGGCCTGGGGTACACCTTC. It specifies CAISGGLGYTF.